The entry that follows covers one TCR beta chain sequence. TCRdb redid the calling of the 5' RACE reads with MiXCR, one entry per CDR3 protein. The sample consists of 310,000 or so distinct CDR3 sequences, around 7% of them appearing once. This specimen comes from a study of T cells after yellow fever vaccination. The germline V gene encodes CDR1 SGHNT and CDR2 YYREEE (reference sequence). The CDR3 sequence is 16 residues long. V dropped 4 bases and J dropped 4 bases, with 18 bases sitting between them. The V gene is TRBV5-4, the J gene TRBJ2-1, with D unclear. Source: PBMCs, taken more than 40 days after the first yellow fever vaccination. The sequence was collected from a man younger than 30 who received the YFV17D yellow fever vaccine. The CDR3 region has the DNA TGTGCCAGCAGCACGCCGACCCGACGTGGGTACAATGAGCAGTTCTTC. This translates into CASSTPTRRGYNEQFF.